What follows describes a single TCR beta chain. Its antigen is not identified. The CDR3 is made up of 17 amino acids. The ends were cut back, 8 bases at V and 2 bases at J, with 21 bases in the middle. Germline CDR1 and CDR2: MNHEY and SMNVEV (reference sequence). The sample belongs to a study of T cells after posttransplantation cyclophosphamide. TCRdb keeps only in-frame clones here, not all; method: immunoSEQ multiplex PCR. The sample lists under 7,000 clones; around 78% were seen once. Study observations and caveats: Tissue-infiltrating T cells from skin or gut overlapped little with blood T cells.

Input material: memory CD4+ T cells sorted from blood. This chain links TRBV27 with TRBJ2-2, with D possibly TRBD2 on 6 matching bases. This TCR was sampled from a woman aged 50 to 65 in good health and a related stem cell transplant donor. This CDR3 is CASGPPVRRGNTGELFF. CDR3 in DNA: TGTGCCAGCGGACCCCCAGTCCGGCGGGGAAACACCGGGGAGCTGTTTTTT.